Shown below are 21 T cell receptor beta chains from a single sample sequenced in a study of pediatric ulcerative colitis. Clones were sequenced by immunoSEQ multiplex PCR, and TCRdb holds only the in-frame ones, with some missing. Of under 45,000 clones listed, approximately 87% are singletons. The sequenced sample consisted of blood. The source is a girl aged 10 to 17 with moderate ulcerative colitis.

The genes are TRBV6-1 and TRBJ2-1; 8 positions match TRBD1. The CDR3 has 15 amino acids. J lost 8 bases, V lost 1 base, and 7 bases had no gene match. CDR1 is MNHNS, CDR2 SASEGT, per germline. CDR3 in amino acids: CASSEGQGLFDEQFF. The CDR3 DNA is TGTGCCAGCAGTGAAGGACAGGGGTTGTTCGATGAGCAGTTCTTC.

The gene calls are TRBV10-3 and TRBJ1-1, with TRBD1 matching over 7 bases. The V gene's germline CDR1 is ENHRY and CDR2 SYGVKD. This CDR3 comprises 14 residues. The trim removed 6 bases at V and 1 base at J, leaving 5 bases unmatched. CDR3 sequence: CAIRETGKNTEAFF. CDR3 DNA sequence: TGTGCCATCAGGGAGACAGGGAAGAACACTGAAGCTTTCTTT.

The chain joins TRBV7-9 to TRBJ1-1; maybe TRBD1 (5 bases). Germline-derived CDR1 and CDR2 are SEHNR and FQNEAQ (reference sequence). The CDR3 loop spans 14 amino acids. Trimming removed 6 bases at V and 8 bases at J, with 19 bases between. CDR3 loop: CASRPWDGRSEAFF. Written as DNA, the CDR3 is TGTGCCAGCAGACCCTGGGACGGGCGCTCCGAAGCTTTCTTT.

CDR3 coding DNA: TGCGCCAGCAGCTCCCAGGGGGCCGAAGCTTTCTTT. This translates into CASSSQGAEAFF. This sequence joins TRBV5-1 and TRBJ1-1; 8 bases align to TRBD1. This CDR3 is built from 12 residues. V lost 3 bases to trimming and J lost 8 bases; unmatched junction nucleotides: 3. CDR1 and CDR2 from the germline V gene are SGHRS and YFSETQ.

The chain recombines TRBV6-7 with TRBJ1-5; D possibly corresponds to TRBD1 (5 bases). TRBV6-7 is an ORF, and what it does is uncertain. V was clipped by 4 bases and J by 4 bases, with 14 bases between them. This CDR3 comprises 15 residues. CDR3 sequence reads: CASSCRVRCNQPQHF. The CDR3 bases are TGTGCCAGCAGTTGCAGGGTAAGGTGTAATCAGCCCCAGCATTTT.

This chain joins TRBV7-2 and TRBJ2-7, with D perhaps TRBD1 (6 bases). Germline V gives CDR1 SGHTA, CDR2 FQGNSA. Deletions cut 1 base from V and 3 bases from J, with 7 bases between. The CDR3 loop spans 13 amino acids. The CDR3 reads CASSLGQDYEQYF. DNA for the CDR3: TGTGCCAGCAGCTTAGGACAGGACTACGAGCAGTACTTC.

This clone was counted only a few times. The J gene is TRBJ1-2, the V gene TRBV19; perhaps TRBD1 as D (5 bases). Germline values: CDR1 LNHDA, CDR2 SQIVND (reference sequence). CDR3 size: 12 residues. Trimming removed 3 bases from V and 5 bases from J, with 7 bases in between. CDR3 in DNA: TGTGCCAGTAGTATGGGGCCATATGGCTACACCTTC. It is translated as CASSMGPYGYTF.

This chain links TRBV21-1 with TRBJ2-7; the table calls TRBD2, which could not be checked here. TRBV21-1 counts as a pseudogene. This CDR3 comprises 13 residues. The CDR3 region is CASSKKTSYEQYF. The DNA of the CDR3 is TGTGCCAGCAGCAAAAAAACTAGCTACGAGCAGTACTTC.

This clone has only one observation. This chain links TRBV5-4 with TRBJ1-5; weak D call: TRBD1 (5 bases). The CDR3 contains 14 residues. The germline V and J ends were trimmed by 3 bases and 6 bases, with 13 bases remaining between them. Per the germline V gene, CDR1 is SGHNT and CDR2 is YYREEE (reference sequence). CDR3 sequence: CASSSGGTGQPQHF. The CDR3, as DNA: TGTGCCAGCAGCTCCGGGGGTACGGGTCAGCCCCAGCATTTT. Full variable domain (remainder filled in from reference TRBV5-4 and TRBJ1-5): ETGVTQSPTHLIKTRGQQVTLRCSSQSGHNTVSWYQQALGQGPQFIFQYYREEENGRGNFPPRFSGLQFPNYSSELNVNALELDDSALYLCASSSGGTGQPQHFGDGTRLSIL.

The genes are TRBV14 and TRBJ2-5; the match to TRBD2 covers 7 bases. Unmatched junction bases numbered 8, after V lost 2 bases and J lost 5 bases. Germline loops: CDR1 SGHDN, CDR2 FVKESK. The CDR3 has 15 amino acids. CDR3 coding DNA: TGTGCCAGCAGCCAAATCGGAGCGGGGACCGAGACCCAGTACTTC. Protein: CASSQIGAGTETQYF.

This sequence joins TRBV10-3 and TRBJ1-2, with no clear D. The CDR3 runs to 12 residues. V was pared by 4 bases and J by 4 bases, with 7 bases between. The germline V gene has CDR1 ENHRY and CDR2 SYGVKD. The CDR3 DNA is TGTGCCATCAGTGTCACCGGCTATGGCTACACCTTC. Protein product: CAISVTGYGYTF.

V usage is TRBV7-2 and J usage is TRBJ2-7; tentatively, D is TRBD1 (7 bases). CDR1 and CDR2 (germline): SGHTA, FQGNSA. Trimming cost V 0 bases and J 0 bases, with 15 bases left between them. The CDR3 is made up of 17 amino acids. This CDR3 is CASSLATGGTDSYEQYF. CDR3 bases: TGTGCCAGCAGCTTAGCAACGGGCGGGACAGACTCCTACGAGCAGTACTTC.

The chain has TRBV5-4 and TRBJ2-2; 8 bases map to TRBD2. Germline lookup yields CDR1 SGHNT and CDR2 YYREEE (reference sequence). The CDR3 contains 17 residues. V lost 0 bases and J lost 4; bases outside the gene matches: 8. CDR3 sequence reads: CASSLVNSGAGTGELFF. CDR3 DNA: TGTGCCAGCAGCTTGGTCAATAGCGGGGCGGGCACCGGGGAGCTGTTTTTT.

Details on this clone: The junction differs from germline at one of its ends, possibly a read error. This chain uses TRBV19 with TRBJ2-1; D remains unclear. The CDR3 has 13 amino acids. Per germline, CDR1 LNHDA and CDR2 SQIVND (reference sequence). CDR3 nucleotide sequence: TGTGCCAGTAGTGTAGAGAGGTGGGCTGAGCAGTTCTTC. This gives the protein CASSVERWAEQFF.

J is TRBJ2-7 and V is TRBV6-6; 10 bases align to TRBD1. Looked up from germline, CDR1 is MNHNY and CDR2 is SVGAGI (reference sequence). The junction had 10 bases not matched to a gene; V was cut back by 6 bases and J by 5 bases. The CDR3 runs 15 residues. Here the CDR3 DNA reads TGTGCCAGCAGCTATCCGGGACAGGGGTCCCACGAGCAGTACTTC. Translated, it gives CASSYPGQGSHEQYF.

V usage is TRBV5-1 and J usage is TRBJ2-1, with D perhaps TRBD2 (6 bases). The CDR3 consists of 16 residues. Trimming shortened V by 0 bases and J by 2 bases, and 12 bases separated the two germline ends. The germline V gene encodes CDR1 SGHRS and CDR2 YFSETQ. This CDR3 reads CASSLELAPTYNEQFF. CDR3 bases: TGCGCCAGCAGCTTGGAACTAGCTCCAACCTACAATGAGCAGTTCTTC.

CDR3 nucleotides: TGCGCCAGCAGCCGCCCGGGACCTGAAGCTTTCTTT. This encodes CASSRPGPEAFF. The chain is built from TRBV4-1 and TRBJ1-1; the D gene is possibly TRBD1 (5 bases). The CDR3 consists of 12 residues. Germline V lookup: CDR1 MGHRA, CDR2 YSYEKL. Trimming left V 4 bases short and J 6 bases short, with 9 bases between.

The chain uses TRBV18 and TRBJ2-4, with D maybe TRBD1 (5 bases). Trimming removed 1 base from V and 0 bases from J, with 16 bases in between. This CDR3 comprises 18 residues. CDR1 is KGHSH and CDR2 is LQKENI in the germline V gene. The CDR3, as DNA: TGTGCCAGCTCACCACTTTTTTACAGGATTCTAGCCAAAAACATTCAGTACTTC. Its translation is CASSPLFYRILAKNIQYF. Based on the CDR3 plus reference TRBV18 and TRBJ2-4, the full variable domain is NAGVMQNPRHLVRRRGQEARLRCSPMKGHSHVYWYRQLPEEGLKFMVYLQKENIIDESGMPKERFSAEFPKEGPSILRIQQVVRGDSAAYFCASSPLFYRILAKNIQYFGAGTRLSVL.

This clone has a handful of counts. The rearrangement joins TRBV10-3 to TRBJ2-2; no clear D gene. CDR3 size: 15 residues. Deletions cut 2 bases from V and 3 bases from J, with 10 bases between. Germline assignment: CDR1 ENHRY and CDR2 SYGVKD. The CDR3 bases are TGTGCCATCAGTGAGCCTTACACGGACACCGGGGAGCTGTTTTTT. Translated, it gives CAISEPYTDTGELFF.

The gene calls are TRBV7-2 and TRBJ1-2, with D perhaps TRBD1 (6 bases). V was pared by 5 bases and J by 4 bases, with 17 bases between. The CDR3 consists of 15 residues. The germline V gene has CDR1 SGHTA and CDR2 FQGNSA. CDR3 sequence reads: CASSPVWGPSYGYTF. The CDR3 bases are TGTGCCAGCAGCCCGGTGTGGGGGCCCAGCTATGGCTACACCTTC.

The genes are TRBV6-1 and TRBJ2-7; unclear D gene. Germline V gene lookup returns CDR1 MNHNS and CDR2 SASEGT. Deletions cut 3 bases from V and 3 bases from J, with 3 bases between. The CDR3 is made up of 11 amino acids. The CDR3 is CASSDRYEQYF. Here the CDR3 DNA reads TGTGCCAGCAGTGATCGCTACGAGCAGTACTTC.